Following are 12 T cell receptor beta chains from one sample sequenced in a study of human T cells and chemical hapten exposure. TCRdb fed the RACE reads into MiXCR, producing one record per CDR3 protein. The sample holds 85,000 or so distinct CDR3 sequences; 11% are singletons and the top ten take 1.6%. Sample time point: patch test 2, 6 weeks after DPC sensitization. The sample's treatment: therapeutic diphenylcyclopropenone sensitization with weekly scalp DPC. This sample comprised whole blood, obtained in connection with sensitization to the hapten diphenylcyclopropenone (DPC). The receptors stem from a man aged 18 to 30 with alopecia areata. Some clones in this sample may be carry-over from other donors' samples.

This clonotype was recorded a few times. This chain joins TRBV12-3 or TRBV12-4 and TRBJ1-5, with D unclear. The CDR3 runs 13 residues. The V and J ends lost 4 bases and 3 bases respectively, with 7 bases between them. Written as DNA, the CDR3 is TGTGCCAGCAGTTCTGAGGACAATCAGCCCCAGCATTTT. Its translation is CASSSEDNQPQHF.

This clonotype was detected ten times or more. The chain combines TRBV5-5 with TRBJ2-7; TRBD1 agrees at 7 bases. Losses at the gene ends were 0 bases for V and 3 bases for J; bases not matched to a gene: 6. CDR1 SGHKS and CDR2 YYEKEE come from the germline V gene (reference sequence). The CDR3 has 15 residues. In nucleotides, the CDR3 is TGTGCCAGCAGCTTGGGGGGGACAGACCACTACGAGCAGTACGTC. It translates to CASSLGGTDHYEQYV.

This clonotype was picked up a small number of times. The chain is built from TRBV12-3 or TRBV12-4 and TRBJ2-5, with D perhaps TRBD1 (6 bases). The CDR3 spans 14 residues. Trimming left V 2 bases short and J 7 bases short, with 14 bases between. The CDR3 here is CASSLTGILMTQYF. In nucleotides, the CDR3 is TGTGCCAGCAGTTTAACAGGGATACTCATGACCCAGTACTTC.

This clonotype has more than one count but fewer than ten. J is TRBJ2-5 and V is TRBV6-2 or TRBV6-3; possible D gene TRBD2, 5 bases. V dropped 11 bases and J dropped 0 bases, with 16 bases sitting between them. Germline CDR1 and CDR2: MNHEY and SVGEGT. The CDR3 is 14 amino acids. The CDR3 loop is CAAKTGSHQETQYF. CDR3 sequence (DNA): TGTGCCGCGAAGACGGGGAGCCACCAAGAGACCCAGTACTTC.

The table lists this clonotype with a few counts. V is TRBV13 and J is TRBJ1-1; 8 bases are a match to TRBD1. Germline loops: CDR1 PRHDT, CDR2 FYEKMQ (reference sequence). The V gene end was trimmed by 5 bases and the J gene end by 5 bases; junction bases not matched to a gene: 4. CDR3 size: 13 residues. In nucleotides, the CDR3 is TGTGCCAGCAGCCAGGGGGCGATTACTGAAGCTTTCTTT. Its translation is CASSQGAITEAFF.

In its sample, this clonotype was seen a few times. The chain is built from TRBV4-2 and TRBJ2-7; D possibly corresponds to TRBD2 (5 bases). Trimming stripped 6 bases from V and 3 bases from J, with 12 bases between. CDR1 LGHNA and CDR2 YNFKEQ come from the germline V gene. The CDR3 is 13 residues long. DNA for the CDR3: TGTGCCAGCAGTGCCGGGATCAACTACGAGCAGTACTTC. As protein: CASSAGINYEQYF.

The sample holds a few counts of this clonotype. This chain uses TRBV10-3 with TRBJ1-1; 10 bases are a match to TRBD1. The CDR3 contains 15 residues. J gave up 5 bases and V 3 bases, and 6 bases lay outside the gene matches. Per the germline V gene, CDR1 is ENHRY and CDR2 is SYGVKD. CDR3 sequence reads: CAISDPDRGRTEAFF. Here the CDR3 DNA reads TGTGCCATCAGTGACCCGGACAGGGGGAGAACTGAAGCTTTCTTT.

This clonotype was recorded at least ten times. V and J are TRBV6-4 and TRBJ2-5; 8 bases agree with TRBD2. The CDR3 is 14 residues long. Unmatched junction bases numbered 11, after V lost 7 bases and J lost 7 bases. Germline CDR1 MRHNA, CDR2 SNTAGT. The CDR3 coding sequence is TGTGCCAGCAAGGCGGGGGGAGAGGTAGGGACCCAGTACTTC. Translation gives CASKAGGEVGTQYF.

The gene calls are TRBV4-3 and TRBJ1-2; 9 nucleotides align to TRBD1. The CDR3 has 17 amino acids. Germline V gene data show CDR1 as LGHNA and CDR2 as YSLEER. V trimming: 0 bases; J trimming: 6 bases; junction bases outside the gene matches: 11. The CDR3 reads CASSQDPQRTGENGYTF. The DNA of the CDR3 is TGCGCCAGCAGCCAAGATCCTCAGCGGACAGGGGAGAATGGCTACACCTTC.

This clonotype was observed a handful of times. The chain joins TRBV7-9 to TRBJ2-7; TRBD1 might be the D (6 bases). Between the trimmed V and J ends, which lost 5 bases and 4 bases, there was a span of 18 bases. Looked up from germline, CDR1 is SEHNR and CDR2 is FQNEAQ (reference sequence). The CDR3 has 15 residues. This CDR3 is CASSPGDNFKYEQYF. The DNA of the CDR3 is TGTGCCAGCAGCCCAGGGGACAACTTTAAATACGAGCAGTACTTC.

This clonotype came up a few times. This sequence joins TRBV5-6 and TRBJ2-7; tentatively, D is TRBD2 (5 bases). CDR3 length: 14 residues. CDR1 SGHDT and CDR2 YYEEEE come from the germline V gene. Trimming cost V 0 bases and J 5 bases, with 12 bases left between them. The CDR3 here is CASSLGRGTDEQYF. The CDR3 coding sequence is TGTGCCAGCAGCTTGGGACGGGGAACCGACGAGCAGTACTTC.

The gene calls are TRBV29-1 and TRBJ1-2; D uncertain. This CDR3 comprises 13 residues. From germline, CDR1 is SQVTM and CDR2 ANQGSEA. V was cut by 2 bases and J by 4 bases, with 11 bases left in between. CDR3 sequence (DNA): TGCAGCGTTGAATCCGCGGGCTCCTATGGCTACACCTTC. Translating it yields CSVESAGSYGYTF.